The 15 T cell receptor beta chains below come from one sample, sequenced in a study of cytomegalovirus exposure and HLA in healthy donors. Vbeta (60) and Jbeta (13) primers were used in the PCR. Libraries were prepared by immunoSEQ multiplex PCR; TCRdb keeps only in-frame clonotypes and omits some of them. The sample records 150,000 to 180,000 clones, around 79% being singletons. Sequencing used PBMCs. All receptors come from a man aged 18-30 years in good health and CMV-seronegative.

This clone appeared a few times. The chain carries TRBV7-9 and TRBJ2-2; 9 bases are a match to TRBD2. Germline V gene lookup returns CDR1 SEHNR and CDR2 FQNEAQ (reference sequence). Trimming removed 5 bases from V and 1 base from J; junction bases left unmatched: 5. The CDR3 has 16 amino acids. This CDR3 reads CASSPAAGGNTGELFF. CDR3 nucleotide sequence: TGTGCCAGCAGCCCAGCAGCGGGGGGGAACACCGGGGAGCTGTTTTTT.

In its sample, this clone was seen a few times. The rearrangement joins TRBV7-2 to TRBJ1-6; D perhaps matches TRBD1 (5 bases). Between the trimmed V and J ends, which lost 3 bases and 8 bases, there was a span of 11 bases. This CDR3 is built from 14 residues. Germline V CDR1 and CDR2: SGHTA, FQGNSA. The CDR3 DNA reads TGTGCCAGCAGCTTTAGGCAGGGTGATTCACCCCTCCACTTT. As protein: CASSFRQGDSPLHF.

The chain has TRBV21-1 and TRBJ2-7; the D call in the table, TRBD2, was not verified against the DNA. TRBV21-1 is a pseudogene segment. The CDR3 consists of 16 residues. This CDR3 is CASSTSRLADTYEQYV. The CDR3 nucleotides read TGTGCCAGCAGCACTAGTAGACTAGCGGATACCTACGAGCAGTACGTC.

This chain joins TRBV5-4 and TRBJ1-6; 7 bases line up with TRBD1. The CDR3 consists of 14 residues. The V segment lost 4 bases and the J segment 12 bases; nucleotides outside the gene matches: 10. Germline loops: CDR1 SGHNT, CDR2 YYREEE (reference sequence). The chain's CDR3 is CASSRDSTFRPLHF. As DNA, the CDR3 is TGTGCCAGCAGCCGGGACAGCACTTTTCGACCCCTCCACTTT.

The CDR3 bases are TGTGCCAGCAGTTACTCGAGAGGGTGGGAGCAGTACTTC. Amino acid sequence: CASSYSRGWEQYF. The chain employs TRBV6-5 and TRBJ2-7; D may be TRBD2 (5 bases). The germline gives CDR1 MNHEY, CDR2 SVGAGI. V was cut by 0 bases and J by 7 bases, with 10 bases left in between. The CDR3 contains 13 residues.

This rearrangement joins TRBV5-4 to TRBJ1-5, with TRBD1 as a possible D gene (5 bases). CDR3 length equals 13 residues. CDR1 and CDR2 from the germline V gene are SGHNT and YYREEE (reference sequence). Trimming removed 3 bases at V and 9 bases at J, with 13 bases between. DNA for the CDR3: TGTGCCAGCAGCTGGGGGGACGGACGGCCCCAGCATTTT. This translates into CASSWGDGRPQHF.

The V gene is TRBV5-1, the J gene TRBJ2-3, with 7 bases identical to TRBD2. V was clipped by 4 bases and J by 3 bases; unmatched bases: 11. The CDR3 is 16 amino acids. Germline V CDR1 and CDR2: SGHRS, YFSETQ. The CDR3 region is CASSGLASAGTDTQYF. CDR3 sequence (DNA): TGCGCCAGCAGCGGTCTGGCGTCAGCGGGGACAGATACGCAGTATTTT.

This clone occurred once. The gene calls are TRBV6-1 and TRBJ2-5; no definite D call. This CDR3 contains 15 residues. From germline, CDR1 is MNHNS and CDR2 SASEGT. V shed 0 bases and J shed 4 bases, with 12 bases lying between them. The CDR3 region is CASSEARIVPETQYF. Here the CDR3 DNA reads TGTGCCAGCAGTGAAGCGAGAATAGTTCCAGAGACCCAGTACTTC.

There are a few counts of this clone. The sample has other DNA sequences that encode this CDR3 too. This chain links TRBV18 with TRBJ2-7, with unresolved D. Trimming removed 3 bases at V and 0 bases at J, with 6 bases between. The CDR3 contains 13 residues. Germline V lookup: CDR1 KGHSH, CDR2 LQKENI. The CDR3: CASSPPSSYEQYF. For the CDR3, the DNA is TGTGCCAGCTCACCCCCGAGCTCCTACGAGCAGTACTTC.

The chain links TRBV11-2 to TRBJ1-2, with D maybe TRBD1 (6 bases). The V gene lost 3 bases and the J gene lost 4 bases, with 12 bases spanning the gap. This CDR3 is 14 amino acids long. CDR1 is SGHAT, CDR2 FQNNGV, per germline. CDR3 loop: CASSFGGQGYGYTF. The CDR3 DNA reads TGTGCCAGCAGCTTCGGGGGGCAGGGCTATGGCTACACCTTC.

The CDR3 DNA is TGTGCCAGCAGTTACTCGACAGGGGTCCGCACTGAAGCTTTCTTT. Its translation is CASSYSTGVRTEAFF. The chain is built from TRBV6-6 and TRBJ1-1; TRBD1 agrees at 8 bases. The germline CDR1 and CDR2 sequences are MNHNY and SVGAGI (reference sequence). CDR3 size: 15 residues. V lost 0 bases and J lost 4; bases outside the gene matches: 4.

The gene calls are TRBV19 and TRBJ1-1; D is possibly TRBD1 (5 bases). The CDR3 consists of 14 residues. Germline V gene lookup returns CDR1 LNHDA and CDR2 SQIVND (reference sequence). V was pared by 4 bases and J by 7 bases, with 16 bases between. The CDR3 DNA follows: TGTGCCAGTAGTAATGGGGGAGGGCCTAATGAAGCTTTCTTT. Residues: CASSNGGGPNEAFF.

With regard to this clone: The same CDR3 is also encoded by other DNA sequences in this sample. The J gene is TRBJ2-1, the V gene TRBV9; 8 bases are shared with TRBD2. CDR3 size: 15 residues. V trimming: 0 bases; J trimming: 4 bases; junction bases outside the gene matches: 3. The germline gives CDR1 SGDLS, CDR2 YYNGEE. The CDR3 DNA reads TGTGCCAGCAGCGTAGCGGGGGGGCTTTACAATGAGCAGTTCTTC. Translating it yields CASSVAGGLYNEQFF.

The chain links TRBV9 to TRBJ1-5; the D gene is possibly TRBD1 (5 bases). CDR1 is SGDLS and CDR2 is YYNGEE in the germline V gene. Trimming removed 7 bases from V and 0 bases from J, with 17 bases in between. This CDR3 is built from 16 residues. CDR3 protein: CASSQGQGHSNQPQHF. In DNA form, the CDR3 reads TGTGCCAGCTCCCAAGGGCAGGGTCATAGCAATCAGCCCCAGCATTTT.

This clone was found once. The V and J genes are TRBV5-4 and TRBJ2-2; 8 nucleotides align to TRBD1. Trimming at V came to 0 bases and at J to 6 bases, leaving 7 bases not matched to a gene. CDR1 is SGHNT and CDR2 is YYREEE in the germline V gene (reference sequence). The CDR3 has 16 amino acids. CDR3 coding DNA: TGTGCCAGCAGCTTGGGGGACAGGACCGTACCCGGGGAGCTGTTTTTT. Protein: CASSLGDRTVPGELFF.